The 30 T cell receptor beta chains below were found in one sample sequenced in a study of T-cell memory formation after mild COVID-19. One entry per CDR3 protein results from TCRdb running MiXCR on the 5' RACE reads. The sample consists of a few hundred thousand distinct CDR3 sequences, 8.2% of them appearing once. Material for sequencing was PBMCs or a T cell subset sorted from them (not recorded which). The receptors stem from a man between 18 and 29 years old who had mild COVID-19 (a few samples of this study predate the infection). Cell type and time point are not known.

This clonotype turned up a few times. The CDR3 DNA is TGCAGCGCGGGTCGGGGAGAGAGGGAAAAACTGTTTTTT. Translated: CSAGRGEREKLFF. The chain recombines TRBV29-1 with TRBJ1-4; no definite D call. Germline loops: CDR1 SQVTM, CDR2 ANQGSEA. V lost 7 bases and J 8 bases, leaving 17 bases between the germline ends. This CDR3 has 13 amino acids.

This clonotype was counted only a few times. The chain combines TRBV14 with TRBJ1-3; TRBD1 aligns across 9 bases. V lost 4 bases to trimming and J lost 1 base; unmatched junction nucleotides: 5. Germline lookup yields CDR1 SGHDN and CDR2 FVKESK. This CDR3 is 16 amino acids long. CDR3 amino acids: CASSRAGTGSGNTIYF. CDR3 in DNA: TGTGCCAGCAGCCGAGCCGGGACAGGGTCTGGAAACACCATATATTTT.

This clonotype was counted between two and nine times. J is TRBJ2-5 and V is TRBV7-2; D is perhaps TRBD1 or TRBD2 (7 bases each). Trimming removed 3 bases at V and 5 bases at J, with 13 bases between. CDR1 and CDR2 (germline): SGHTA, FQGNSA. The CDR3 sequence is 14 residues long. CDR3 residues: CASSFNRGGETQYF. Here the CDR3 DNA reads TGTGCCAGCAGCTTTAACAGGGGAGGGGAGACCCAGTACTTC.

This clonotype was detected a few times. V is TRBV30 and J is TRBJ1-2; D might be TRBD1 (5 bases). This CDR3 contains 14 residues. V was pared by 0 bases and J by 8 bases, with 16 bases between. Germline loops: CDR1 GTSNPN, CDR2 SVGIG (reference sequence). CDR3 amino acids: CAWSVGPGTRGYTF. The CDR3 region has the DNA TGTGCCTGGAGTGTTGGGCCGGGGACCCGGGGCTACACCTTC.

The rearrangement links TRBV12-3 or TRBV12-4 to TRBJ2-3; TRBD1 aligns across 7 bases. Germline trimming cut 5 bases from V and 4 bases from J; bases unmatched to any gene: 9. The CDR3 is 15 residues long. The CDR3 reads CASSVDRSRSDTQYF. CDR3 bases: TGTGCCAGCAGTGTGGACAGGTCCAGGTCAGATACGCAGTATTTT.

The V and J genes are TRBV15 and TRBJ2-3; 9 bases match TRBD2. This CDR3 has 18 amino acids. Germline CDR1 reads LNHNV; CDR2 reads YYDKDF (reference sequence). V lost 1 base to trimming and J lost 5 bases; unmatched junction nucleotides: 13. This chain's CDR3 is CATSRARGGVVAEDTQYF. As DNA, the CDR3 is TGTGCCACCAGCAGAGCCCGCGGGGGGGTGGTAGCGGAAGATACGCAGTATTTT.

This clonotype was counted between two and nine times. This chain uses TRBV7-2 with TRBJ1-2, with TRBD1 as a possible D gene (6 bases). Trimming left V 4 bases short and J 4 bases short, with 19 bases between. CDR1 and CDR2 (germline): SGHTA, FQGNSA. CDR3 size: 16 residues. This CDR3 reads CASSSRLQGPSYGYTF. DNA of the CDR3: TGTGCCAGCAGCTCTAGACTACAGGGTCCGTCCTATGGCTACACCTTC.

This clonotype appeared many times. This chain joins TRBV7-3 and TRBJ2-5, with D tentatively TRBD1 (6 bases). This CDR3 contains 14 residues. The ends were cut back, 3 bases at V and 5 bases at J, with 13 bases in the middle. Germline V CDR1 and CDR2: SGHTA, FQGTGA. This CDR3 reads CASSLNGGLETQYF. DNA of the CDR3: TGTGCCAGCAGCTTGAATGGGGGCTTGGAGACCCAGTACTTC.

This clonotype was counted many times. V and J are TRBV6-4 and TRBJ2-1; the match to TRBD2 covers 8 bases. The germline V gene encodes CDR1 MRHNA and CDR2 SNTAGT. This CDR3 is 15 amino acids long. V was pared by 3 bases and J by 9 bases, with 10 bases of the junction left unmatched. CDR3 protein: CASSEDVAGSSEQFF. The CDR3 DNA reads as TGTGCCAGCAGTGAAGATGTAGCGGGGTCGAGTGAGCAGTTCTTC.

This chain connects TRBV2 to TRBJ1-1; 7 bases fit TRBD1. This CDR3 region has 14 residues. Germline CDR1 SNHLY, CDR2 FYNNEI. With V trimmed by 6 bases and J by 3 bases, 7 bases remained unmatched. CDR3 sequence (DNA): TGTGCCAGCAGGGTGACAGGGCAGTACACTGAAGCTTTCTTT. As protein: CASRVTGQYTEAFF.

In this sample, this clonotype turned up a few times. J is TRBJ1-4 and V is TRBV5-1, with D tentatively TRBD1 (5 bases). Germline-derived CDR1 and CDR2 are SGHRS and YFSETQ. The CDR3 runs 14 residues. Trimming shortened V by 4 bases and J by 8 bases, and 15 bases separated the two germline ends. CDR3 region: CASSETGSEEKLFF. The CDR3 DNA reads as TGCGCCAGCAGCGAAACAGGTTCGGAGGAAAAACTGTTTTTT.

CDR3 sequence (DNA): TGTGCCAGCAGCCAAGCAGTTGACGGCACTGAAGCTTTCTTT. Its translation: CASSQAVDGTEAFF. V is TRBV14 and J is TRBJ1-1; D not certain. V dropped 1 base and J dropped 4 bases, with 10 bases sitting between them. From germline, CDR1 is SGHDN and CDR2 FVKESK. The CDR3 has 14 amino acids.

There are many counts of this clonotype. The gene calls are TRBV5-5 and TRBJ2-3; maybe TRBD1 (7 bases). The V end was cut by 5 bases, the J end by 3 bases, with 16 bases between. The germline gives CDR1 SGHKS, CDR2 YYEKEE (reference sequence). The CDR3 is 15 amino acids. DNA of the CDR3: TGTGCCAGCAGGTCGGGGGACAGCCAAACAGATACGCAGTATTTT. It codes for CASRSGDSQTDTQYF.

The gene calls are TRBV5-1 and TRBJ1-6; D is undetermined. This CDR3 comprises 12 residues. V was pared by 4 bases and J by 8 bases, with 7 bases between. Germline V CDR1 and CDR2: SGHRS, YFSETQ. CDR3 loop: CASSGYDSPLHF. CDR3 in DNA: TGCGCCAGCAGCGGGTATGATTCACCCCTCCACTTT.

This chain connects TRBV11-3 to TRBJ2-1; D may be TRBD2 (6 bases). From germline, CDR1 is SGHNT and CDR2 YENEEA. Trimming pared 5 bases from V and 0 bases from J, leaving 11 bases between. The CDR3 has 15 residues. DNA of the CDR3: TGTGCCAGCAGCAGGGACTTCAGCTCCTACAATGAGCAGTTCTTC. It is translated as CASSRDFSSYNEQFF.

The chain uses TRBV19 and TRBJ2-2, with D uncertain. The germline gives CDR1 LNHDA, CDR2 SQIVND (reference sequence). Trimming took off 4 bases at V and 3 bases at J, with 12 bases between the two ends. The CDR3 is 15 residues long. CDR3 amino acids: CASSSLLRDTGELFF. The CDR3 DNA reads TGTGCCAGTAGTAGCCTCCTAAGGGACACCGGGGAGCTGTTTTTT.

The V and J genes are TRBV7-9 and TRBJ1-6; D remains ambiguous. The CDR3 extends over 13 amino acids. V was shortened by 1 base and J by 11 bases, with 9 bases between the two germline ends. Germline V gene lookup returns CDR1 SEHNR and CDR2 FQNEAQ (reference sequence). For the CDR3, the DNA is TGTGCCAGCAGCTTAGACGGGGAGGCACCCCTCCACTTT. This translates into CASSLDGEAPLHF.

This chain joins TRBV20-1 and TRBJ2-2; 8 bases match TRBD1. The CDR3 extends over 13 amino acids. CDR1 and CDR2 (germline): DFQATT, SNEGSKA (reference sequence). V shed 5 bases, J shed 9 bases, and the junction held 8 bases outside the gene matches. The CDR3 spells CSAPGQGSWELFF. As DNA, the CDR3 is TGCAGTGCTCCCGGACAGGGTAGTTGGGAGCTGTTTTTT.

In its sample, this clonotype was seen a few times. This chain connects TRBV7-2 to TRBJ1-1; 7 bases align to TRBD1. The CDR3 is made up of 16 amino acids. Germline lookup yields CDR1 SGHTA and CDR2 FQGNSA. After removal of 4 bases from V and 0 bases from J, the junction contained 8 bases not matched to a gene. As DNA, the CDR3 is TGTGCCAGCAGCTCGCCAGGGGGAGTTATGAACACTGAAGCTTTCTTT. Protein: CASSSPGGVMNTEAFF.

The chain links TRBV15 to TRBJ1-5, with D possibly matching TRBD1 (6 bases). Trimming took 5 bases from V and 6 from J, leaving 11 bases between them. This CDR3 spans 13 amino acids. In germline, CDR1 is LNHNV, CDR2 YYDKDF (reference sequence). The CDR3 DNA follows: TGTGCCACCAGCGGGGGAGGGGGTCAGCCCCAGCATTTT. It yields the protein CATSGGGGQPQHF.

The chain couples TRBV6-5 to TRBJ2-7; 9 bases agree with TRBD2. With 2 bases clipped from V and 6 bases from J, the junction kept 8 bases outside the gene matches. This CDR3 region has 15 residues. Germline V lookup: CDR1 MNHEY, CDR2 SVGAGI. The CDR3 DNA reads as TGTGCCAGCAGTTACAGGGCTAGCGGGGTTGGCGAGCAGTACTTC. Translating it yields CASSYRASGVGEQYF.

This clonotype occurred a few times. The V and J genes are TRBV5-1 and TRBJ2-7; D gene uncertain. The germline V gene has CDR1 SGHRS and CDR2 YFSETQ. The length of the CDR3 is 13 residues. Written as DNA, the CDR3 is TGCGCTAACGCGCCGAAGAGAACGGACGAGCAGTACGTC. Protein sequence: CANAPKRTDEQYV.

This clonotype has only a few counts. This chain uses TRBV10-3 with TRBJ2-2, with TRBD2 matching 7 bases. In germline, CDR1 is ENHRY, CDR2 SYGVKD. The CDR3 loop spans 15 amino acids. J lost 4 bases, V lost 3 bases, and 5 bases had no gene match. The CDR3 DNA sequence: TGTGCCATCAGTGATTACGGGGGGAGCACCGGGGAGCTGTTTTTT. This sequence encodes CAISDYGGSTGELFF.

The chain is built from TRBV18 and TRBJ2-2; possibly TRBD1 or TRBD2 for D (6 bases each). V lost 3 bases to trimming and J lost 4 bases, with 9 bases between them. Germline values: CDR1 KGHSH, CDR2 LQKENI. CDR3 length equals 14 residues. The CDR3 DNA sequence: TGTGCCAGCTCACCTACGGGGGCCACCGGGGAGCTGTTTTTT. Translation: CASSPTGATGELFF.

V and J are TRBV7-6 and TRBJ2-5; a possible D gene is TRBD1 (5 bases). The better agreement between TRBJ2-7 and the DNA end casts doubt on the J call. The CDR3 totals 15 residues. Germline CDR1 is SGHVS and CDR2 is FNYEAQ. CDR3 loop: CASSFDSRGTHEQYF. The CDR3 DNA is TGTGCCAGCAGCTTCGACTCAAGGGGAACCCACGAGCAGTACTTC.

This clonotype was picked up a small number of times. V and J are TRBV20-1 and TRBJ2-1, with 8 bases identical to TRBD2. Per the germline V gene, CDR1 is DFQATT and CDR2 is SNEGSKA (reference sequence). The J segment lost 4 bases and the V segment lost 6 bases, leaving 2 bases of the junction unmatched. The length of the CDR3 is 12 residues. CDR3 amino acids: CSARGGYNEQFF. CDR3 DNA sequence: TGCAGTGCCCGCGGGGGGTACAATGAGCAGTTCTTC.

This clonotype occurred a few times. The gene calls are TRBV5-5 and TRBJ1-2; D might be TRBD1 (5 bases). This CDR3 has 16 amino acids. Trimming pared 4 bases from V and 4 bases from J, leaving 20 bases between. Per germline, CDR1 SGHKS and CDR2 YYEKEE (reference sequence). Here the CDR3 DNA reads TGTGCCAGCAGCGTGGGGGAATCGACTGATTTCTATGGCTACACCTTC. Residues: CASSVGESTDFYGYTF.

This clonotype was detected ten times or more. The rearrangement links TRBV20-1 to TRBJ2-1, with D tentatively TRBD2 (5 bases). CDR3 length: 14 amino acids. The V gene's germline CDR1 is DFQATT and CDR2 SNEGSKA (reference sequence). Trimming shortened V by 1 base and J by 5 bases, and 12 bases separated the two germline ends. The CDR3 here is CSARGLRANNEQFF. CDR3 DNA sequence: TGCAGTGCTAGAGGATTGCGGGCTAACAATGAGCAGTTCTTC.

This clonotype was seen at least ten times. This chain links TRBV5-1 with TRBJ2-5; TRBD2 aligns across 10 bases. V shed 6 bases, J shed 1 base, and the junction held 3 bases outside the gene matches. The CDR3 extends over 14 amino acids. The germline gives CDR1 SGHRS, CDR2 YFSETQ. The CDR3 region has the DNA TGCGCCAGCACCCCTAGCGGGGGCCAAGAGACCCAGTACTTC. It codes for CASTPSGGQETQYF. Together with reference TRBV5-1 and TRBJ2-5, the CDR3 gives the full variable domain: KAGVTQTPRYLIKTRGQQVTLSCSPISGHRSVSWYQQTPGQGLQFLFEYFSETQRNKGNFPGRFSGRQFSNSRSEMNVSTLELGDSALYLCASTPSGGQETQYFGPGTRLLVL.

This clonotype was seen at least ten times. This chain links TRBV6-5 with TRBJ1-3, with a tentative D call TRBD1 (5 bases). The CDR3 sequence is 17 residues long. The V and J ends lost 5 bases and 7 bases respectively, with 24 bases between them. Per the germline V gene, CDR1 is MNHEY and CDR2 is SVGAGI. The CDR3: CASSRRSKPLRGNTIYF. In DNA form, the CDR3 reads TGTGCCAGCAGTCGACGAAGTAAGCCCCTACGGGGCAACACCATATATTTT.